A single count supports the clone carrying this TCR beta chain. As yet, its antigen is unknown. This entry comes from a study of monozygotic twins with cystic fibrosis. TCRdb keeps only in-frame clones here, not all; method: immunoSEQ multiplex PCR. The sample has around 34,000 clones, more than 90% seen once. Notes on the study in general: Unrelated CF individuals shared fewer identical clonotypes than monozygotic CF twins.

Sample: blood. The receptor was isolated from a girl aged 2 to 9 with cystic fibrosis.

The CDR3 is CASSLEPGLPYNEQFF. CDR3 bases: TGTGCCAGCAGCTTAGAACCGGGTCTACCCTACAATGAGCAGTTCTTC. The chain is built from TRBV7-8 and TRBJ2-1, with D hard to call. The CDR3 is 16 amino acids. CDR1 is SGHVS and CDR2 is FQNEAQ in the germline V gene. V was shortened by 1 base and J by 2 bases, with 12 bases between the two germline ends.